Included here is one T cell receptor beta chain sequence, with context. Its antigen is unknown. This sample was included in a study of blood T cells in healthy people across ages. Whole-study findings and limits: Both higher diversity and more naive CD4+ cells marked long-lived donors when set against aged donors. Any changes in expanded clonotypes were possibly confounded, as donor CMV status remained unknown. Estimated diversity across one million T cells was deemed an underestimate.

Germline V gives CDR1 SGHVS, CDR2 FQNEAQ. With V trimmed by 0 bases and J by 2 bases, 6 bases remained unmatched. The CDR3 has 17 residues. Combining a sample-barcoded 5' primer with a J-beta primer mix, a second PCR ran for roughly 7 to 11 cycles. Template switching added a 12-random-nucleotide identifier to every cDNA molecule. TCRdb used MiXCR to reprocess the 5' RACE reads, holding one entry per CDR3 protein. The sample has about 1.8 million distinct CDR3 sequences; around half are singletons. The clonotype originates from a woman aged 40 to 50 in good health. Sequenced sample: blood. The chain carries TRBV7-8 and TRBJ2-7; 11 positions match TRBD2. The CDR3 DNA follows: TGTGCCAGCAGCTTAGCCCTAACTAGCGGGGGAGCCTACGAGCAGTACTTC. Its translation: CASSLALTSGGAYEQYF. Full variable domain (rest looked up from reference TRBV7-8 and TRBJ2-7): GAGVSQSPRYKVAKRGQDVALRCDPISGHVSLFWYQQALGQGPEFLTYFQNEAQLDKSGLPSDRFFAERPEGSVSTLKIQRTQQEDSAVYLCASSLALTSGGAYEQYFGPGTRLTVT.